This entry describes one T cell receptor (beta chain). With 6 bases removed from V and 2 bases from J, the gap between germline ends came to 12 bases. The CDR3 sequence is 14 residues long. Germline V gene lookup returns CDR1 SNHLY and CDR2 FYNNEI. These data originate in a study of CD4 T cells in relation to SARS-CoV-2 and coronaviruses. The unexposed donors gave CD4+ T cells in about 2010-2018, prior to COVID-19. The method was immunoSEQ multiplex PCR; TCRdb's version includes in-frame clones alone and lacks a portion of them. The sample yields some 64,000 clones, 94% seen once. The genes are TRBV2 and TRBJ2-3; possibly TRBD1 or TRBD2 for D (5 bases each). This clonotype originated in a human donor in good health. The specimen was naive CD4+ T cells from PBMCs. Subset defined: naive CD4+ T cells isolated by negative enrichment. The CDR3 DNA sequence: TGTGCCAGCAGGGGGGTTTCGGCCACAGATACGCAGTATTTT. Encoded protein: CASRGVSATDTQYF. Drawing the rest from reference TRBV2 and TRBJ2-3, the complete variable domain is EPEVTQTPSHQVTQMGQEVILRCVPISNHLYFYWYRQILGQKVEFLVSFYNNEISEKSEIFDDQFSVERPDGSNFTLKIRSTKLEDSAMYFCASRGVSATDTQYFGPGTRLTVL.